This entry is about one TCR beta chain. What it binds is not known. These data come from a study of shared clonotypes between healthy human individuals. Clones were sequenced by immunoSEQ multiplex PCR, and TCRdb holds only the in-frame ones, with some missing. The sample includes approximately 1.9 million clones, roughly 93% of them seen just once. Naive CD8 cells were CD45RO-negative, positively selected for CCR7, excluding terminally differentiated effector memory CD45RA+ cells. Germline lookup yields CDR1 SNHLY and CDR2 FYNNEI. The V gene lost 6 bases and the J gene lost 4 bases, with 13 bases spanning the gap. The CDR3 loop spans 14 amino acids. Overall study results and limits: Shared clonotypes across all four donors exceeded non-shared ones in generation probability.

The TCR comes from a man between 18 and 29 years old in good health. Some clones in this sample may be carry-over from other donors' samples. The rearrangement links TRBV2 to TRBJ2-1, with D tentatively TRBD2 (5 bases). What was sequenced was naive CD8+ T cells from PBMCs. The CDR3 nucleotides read TGTGCCAGCAGGGATGGGAGAGGTTACAATGAGCAGTTCTTC. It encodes CASRDGRGYNEQFF.